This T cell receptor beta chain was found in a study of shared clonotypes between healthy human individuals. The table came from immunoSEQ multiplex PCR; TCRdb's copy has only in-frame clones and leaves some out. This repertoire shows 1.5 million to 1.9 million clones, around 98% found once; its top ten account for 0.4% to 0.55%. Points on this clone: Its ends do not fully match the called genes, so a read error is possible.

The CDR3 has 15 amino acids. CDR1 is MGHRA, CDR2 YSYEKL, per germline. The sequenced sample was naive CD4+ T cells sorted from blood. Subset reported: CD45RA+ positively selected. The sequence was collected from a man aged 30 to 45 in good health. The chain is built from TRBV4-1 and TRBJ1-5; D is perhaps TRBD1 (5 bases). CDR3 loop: CASSAGTWGNQPQHF. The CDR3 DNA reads TGCGCCAGCAGCGCCGGGACCTGGGGCAACCAGCCCCAGCATTTT.